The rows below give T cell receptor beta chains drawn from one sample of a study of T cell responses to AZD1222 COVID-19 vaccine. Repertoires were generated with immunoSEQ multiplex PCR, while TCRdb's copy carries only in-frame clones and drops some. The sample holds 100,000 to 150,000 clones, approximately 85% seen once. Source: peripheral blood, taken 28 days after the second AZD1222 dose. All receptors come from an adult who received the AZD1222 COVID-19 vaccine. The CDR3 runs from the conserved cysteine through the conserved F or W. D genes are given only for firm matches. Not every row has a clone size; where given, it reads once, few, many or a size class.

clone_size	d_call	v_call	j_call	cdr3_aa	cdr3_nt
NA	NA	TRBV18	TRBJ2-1	CASSPQNSDNEQFF	TGTGCCAGCTCACCACAGAATTCGGACAATGAGCAGTTCTTC
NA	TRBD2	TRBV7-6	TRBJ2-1	CASSLAASGKNNEQFF	TGTGCCAGCAGCTTAGCTGCTAGCGGGAAGAACAATGAGCAGTTCTTC
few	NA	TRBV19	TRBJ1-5	CASSISSGSEPQHF	TGTGCCAGTAGTATTTCTTCAGGGTCCGAACCCCAGCATTTT
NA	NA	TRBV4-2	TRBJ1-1	CASSQDHNTEAFF	TGTGCCAGCAGCCAAGATCATAACACTGAAGCTTTCTTT
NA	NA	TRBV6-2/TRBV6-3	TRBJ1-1	CASSFSGITEAFF	TGTGCCAGCAGCTTCTCCGGGATCACCGAAGCTTTCTTT
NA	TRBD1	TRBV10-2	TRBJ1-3	CATRQGATGNTIYF	TGCGCCACCAGACAGGGGGCTACTGGAAACACCATATATTTT
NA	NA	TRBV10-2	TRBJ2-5	CASSGGRTTETQYF	TGCGCCAGCAGTGGGGGCCGGACGACGGAGACCCAGTACTTC
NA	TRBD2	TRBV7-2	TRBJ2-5	CASSLEFRLAGVETQYF	TGTGCCAGCAGCTTAGAGTTCCGACTAGCGGGGGTTGAGACCCAGTACTTC
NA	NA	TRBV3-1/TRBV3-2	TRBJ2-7	CASSQAGPYEQYF	TGTGCCAGCAGCCAAGCGGGACCATACGAGCAGTACTTC
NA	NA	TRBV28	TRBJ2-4	CASSLGGGGGYGKNIQYF	TGTGCCAGCAGTTTAGGGGGCGGAGGGGGCTACGGCAAAAACATTCAGTACTTC
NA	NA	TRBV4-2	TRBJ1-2	CASSQDLLTAYGYTF	TGTGCCAGCAGCCAAGATCTATTAACAGCCTATGGCTACACCTTC
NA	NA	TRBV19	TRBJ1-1	CASSIRGITEAFF	TGTGCCAGTAGTATCCGCGGGATCACTGAAGCTTTCTTT
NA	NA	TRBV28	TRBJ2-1	CASSLLYNEQFF	TGTGCCAGCAGTTTGTTATACAATGAGCAGTTCTTC
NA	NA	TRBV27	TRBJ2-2	CASSAQEFTGELFF	TGTGCCAGCAGTGCACAGGAGTTCACCGGGGAGCTGTTTTTT
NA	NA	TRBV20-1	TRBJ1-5	CSASVGDNQPQHF	TGCAGTGCTAGTGTGGGGGATAATCAGCCCCAGCATTTT
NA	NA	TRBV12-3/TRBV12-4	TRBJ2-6	CATESSGANVLTF	TGTGCCACCGAGAGCTCTGGGGCCAACGTCCTGACTTTC
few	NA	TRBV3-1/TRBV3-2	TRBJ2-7	CASSPRGVISSYEQYF	TGTGCCAGCAGCCCCCGAGGGGTTATTAGCTCCTACGAGCAGTACTTC
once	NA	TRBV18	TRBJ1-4	CASSPVDREKLFF	TGTGCCAGCTCACCTGTGGACCGTGAAAAACTGTTTTTT
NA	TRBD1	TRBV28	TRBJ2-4	CASNEPGTGADIQYF	TGTGCCAGCAACGAACCCGGGACAGGGGCGGACATTCAGTACTTC
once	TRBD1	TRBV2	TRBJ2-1	CASMGQASNEQFF	TGTGCCAGCATGGGACAGGCTTCGAATGAGCAGTTCTTC
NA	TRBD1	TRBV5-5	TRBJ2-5	CASSYGPGTGEETQYF	TGTGCCAGCAGCTACGGGCCGGGGACAGGAGAAGAGACCCAGTACTTC
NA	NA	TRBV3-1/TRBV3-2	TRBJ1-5	CASSQDRGPQHF	TGTGCCAGCAGCCAAGATAGAGGCCCCCAGCATTTT
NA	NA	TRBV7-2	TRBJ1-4	CASSAQGATNEKLFF	TGTGCCAGCAGCGCCCAGGGTGCAACTAATGAAAAACTGTTTTTT
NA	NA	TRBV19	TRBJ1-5	CASSPWGATYQPQHF	TGTGCCAGTAGTCCATGGGGGGCCACATATCAGCCCCAGCATTTT
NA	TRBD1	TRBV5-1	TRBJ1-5	CASSLGQLGQPQHF	TGCGCCAGCAGCCTGGGACAGCTCGGGCAGCCCCAGCATTTT
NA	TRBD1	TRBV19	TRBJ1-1	CASMDRGRTEAFF	TGTGCCAGTATGGACAGGGGGCGTACTGAAGCTTTCTTT
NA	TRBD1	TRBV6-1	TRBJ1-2	CASSVNDRGGGYGYTF	TGTGCCAGCAGTGTTAACGACAGGGGGGGAGGCTATGGCTACACCTTC
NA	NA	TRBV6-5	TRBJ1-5	CATTPSLLLPQHF	TGTGCCACCACCCCCAGTCTCCTATTGCCCCAGCATTTT
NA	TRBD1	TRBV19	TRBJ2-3	CASSIDSTGGIQDTQYF	TGTGCCAGTAGTATAGATTCTACAGGGGGTATTCAAGATACGCAGTATTTT
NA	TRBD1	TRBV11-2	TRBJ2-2	CASSFTGGSTGELFF	TGTGCCAGCAGCTTCACAGGGGGGAGTACCGGGGAGCTGTTTTTT
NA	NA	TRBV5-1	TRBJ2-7	CASTGTSSYEQYF	TGCGCCAGTACCGGGACAAGCTCCTACGAGCAGTACTTC
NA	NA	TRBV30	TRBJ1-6	CAWRSDRTLHF	TGTGCCTGGAGAAGCGATCGAACCCTCCACTTT
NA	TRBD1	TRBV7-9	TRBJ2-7	CASTETGGSYEQYF	TGTGCCAGCACCGAGACAGGGGGGTCCTACGAGCAGTACTTC
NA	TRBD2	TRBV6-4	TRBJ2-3	CASSVTSGVADTQYF	TGTGCCAGCAGTGTAACTAGCGGGGTTGCAGATACGCAGTATTTT
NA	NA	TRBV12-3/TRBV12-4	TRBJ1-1	CASSLLNTEAFF	TGTGCCAGCAGTTTATTGAACACTGAAGCTTTCTTT
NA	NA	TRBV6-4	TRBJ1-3	CASSDRGNTIYF	TGTGCCAGCAGTGACCGAGGAAACACCATATATTTT
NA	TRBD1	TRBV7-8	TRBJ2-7	CASSSPGQGVEEQYF	TGTGCCAGCAGCTCGCCGGGACAGGGCGTTGAGGAGCAGTACTTC
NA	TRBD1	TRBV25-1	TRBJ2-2	CASSAYGRGQGTGELFF	TGTGCCAGCAGTGCCTACGGCAGGGGGCAAGGCACCGGGGAGCTGTTTTTT
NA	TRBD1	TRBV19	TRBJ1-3	CASLRRGGAGNTIYF	TGTGCCAGTTTGCGGCGAGGGGGCGCTGGAAACACCATATATTTT
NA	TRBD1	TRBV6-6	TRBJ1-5	CASSQLGTGSGNQPQHF	TGTGCCAGCAGTCAACTCGGGACAGGGAGTGGCAATCAGCCCCAGCATTTT
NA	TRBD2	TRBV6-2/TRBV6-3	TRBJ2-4	CASSYGFGGLAKNIQYF	TGTGCCAGCAGTTACGGGTTCGGGGGGTTGGCCAAAAACATTCAGTACTTC
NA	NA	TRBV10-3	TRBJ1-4	CAISDKANEKLFF	TGTGCCATAAGTGACAAAGCTAATGAAAAACTGTTTTTT
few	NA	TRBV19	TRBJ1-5	CASSDSDSNQPQHF	TGTGCCAGTAGTGATTCTGATAGCAATCAGCCCCAGCATTTT
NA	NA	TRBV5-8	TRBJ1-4	CASSSGGTNEKLFF	TGTGCCAGCAGCTCGGGAGGCACTAATGAAAAACTGTTTTTT
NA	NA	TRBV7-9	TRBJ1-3	CASSRRTASLSGNTIYF	TGTGCCAGCAGCCGTCGGACAGCGTCCCTCTCTGGAAACACCATATATTTT
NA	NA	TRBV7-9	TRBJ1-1	CASSTTAQEAFF	TGTGCCAGCAGTACGACAGCGCAAGAAGCTTTCTTT
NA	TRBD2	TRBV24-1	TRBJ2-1	CATSDYSGGARNEQFF	TGTGCCACCAGTGATTATAGCGGGGGAGCTCGGAATGAGCAGTTCTTC
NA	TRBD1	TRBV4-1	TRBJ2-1	CASSLQGMYNEQFF	TGCGCCAGCAGCCTACAGGGGATGTACAATGAGCAGTTCTTC
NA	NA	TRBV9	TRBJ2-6	CASSVGPGANVLTF	TGTGCCAGCAGCGTGGGGCCTGGGGCCAACGTCCTGACTTTC
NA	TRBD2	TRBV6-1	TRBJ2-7	CASSDSGGTYEQYF	TGTGCCAGCAGTGATAGCGGGGGGACCTACGAGCAGTACTTC
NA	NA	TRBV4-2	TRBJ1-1	CASSQGEGRGTEAFF	TGTGCCAGCAGCCAAGGGGAGGGCCGGGGCACTGAAGCTTTCTTT
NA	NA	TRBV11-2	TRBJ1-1	CASSLDLGGNTEAFF	TGTGCCAGCAGCTTAGACCTAGGGGGGAACACTGAAGCTTTCTTT
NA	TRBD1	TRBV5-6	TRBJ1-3	CASSRKPGQGTGNTIYF	TGTGCCAGCAGCCGAAAGCCGGGACAGGGTACCGGAAACACCATATATTTT
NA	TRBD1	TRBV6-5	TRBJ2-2	CASSPGTGGTGELFF	TGTGCCAGCAGTCCCGGGACAGGGGGCACCGGGGAGCTGTTTTTT
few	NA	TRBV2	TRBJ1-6	CASSEDSRSPLHF	TGTGCCAGCAGTGAAGACAGCCGCTCACCCCTCCACTTT
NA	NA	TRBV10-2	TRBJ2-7	CASNGVNEQYF	TGCGCCAGCAATGGGGTTAACGAGCAGTACTTC
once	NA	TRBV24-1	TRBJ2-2	CATMQVNTGELFF	TGTGCCACCATGCAGGTTAATACCGGGGAGCTGTTTTTT